This T cell receptor beta chain was obtained from a study of cytomegalovirus exposure and HLA in healthy donors. General observations from the study: TCR beta chains numbering some 150 were designated cytomegalovirus-associated. Association of a missense DCLRE1C variant with TCR beta V- and J-gene trimming was reported in a later analysis.

As to this clone: Its matching antigen is unknown.

Primers: 60 Vbeta forward and 13 Jbeta reverse. Sequenced by immunoSEQ multiplex PCR; TCRdb stores in-frame clones only, minus some. Of around 130,000 clones in the sample, 61% were seen once. Input material: PBMCs. This receptor was taken from a male donor in good health and CMV-seronegative.

The CDR3: CASRAQGRGTEAFF. CDR3 bases: TGTGCCAGCAGGGCACAGGGAAGGGGCACTGAAGCTTTCTTT. V is TRBV2 and J is TRBJ1-1; D might be TRBD1 (6 bases). Trimming took off 6 bases at V and 4 bases at J, with 15 bases between the two ends. This CDR3 contains 14 residues. Germline V lookup: CDR1 SNHLY, CDR2 FYNNEI. Filled out from reference TRBV2 and TRBJ1-1, the complete variable domain reads EPEVTQTPSHQVTQMGQEVILRCVPISNHLYFYWYRQILGQKVEFLVSFYNNEISEKSEIFDDQFSVERPDGSNFTLKIRSTKLEDSAMYFCASRAQGRGTEAFFGQGTRLTVV.